This entry is about one T cell receptor beta chain. Its antigen is undetermined. The sample originates from a study of T cell repertoires in cytomegalovirus infection. Whole-study context: Well-studied HLA-B-restricted epitopes and recently identified HLA-C-restricted epitopes of CMV were both used in the study. Study observations and caveats: Cumulative public TCR beta family frequency identified carriers of CMV plus the relevant HLA.

Via MiXCR, TCRdb re-called the reads, giving one row per CDR3 protein. Of a few hundred thousand distinct CDR3 sequences detected, 35% to 50% appear once; the ten largest clones hold 48%. The ends were cut back, 7 bases at V and 1 base at J, with 12 bases in the middle. Germline V gene sequence: CDR1 ENHRY, CDR2 SYGVKD. The CDR3 covers 14 residues. This sequence originates from a human donor in good health (CMV status not recorded). Some clones in this sample may be carry-over from other donors' samples. The rearrangement joins TRBV10-3 to TRBJ2-3, with D possibly matching TRBD2 (6 bases). Sequencing was performed on cultured PBMCs, taken from culture after CMV antigen stimulation. CDR3 loop: CAIMDSGGTDTQYF. CDR3 sequence (DNA): TGTGCCATCATGGATAGCGGAGGCACAGATACGCAGTATTTT.